This T cell receptor (beta chain) was obtained from a study of cytomegalovirus exposure and HLA in healthy donors. Study-wide background: A later analysis reported the 120 or so validation repertoires used the same platform as the roughly 700 first-cohort repertoires.

Produced via immunoSEQ multiplex PCR; TCRdb's table is partial and in-frame only. The sample lists fewer than 120,000 clones, approximately 90% seen once, with approximately 1.9% in the top ten. Germline CDR1 SQVTM, CDR2 ANQGSEA. Trimming shortened V by 5 bases and J by 0 bases, and 11 bases separated the two germline ends. The CDR3 has 14 amino acids. The sequence came from a young woman in good health and CMV-seronegative. This sequence joins TRBV29-1 and TRBJ2-1, with a possible D match to TRBD2 (5 bases). Sequencing input: PBMCs. Here the CDR3 reads CSVFSALSYNEQFF. In DNA form, the CDR3 reads TGCAGCGTTTTTAGCGCCCTCTCCTACAATGAGCAGTTCTTC.